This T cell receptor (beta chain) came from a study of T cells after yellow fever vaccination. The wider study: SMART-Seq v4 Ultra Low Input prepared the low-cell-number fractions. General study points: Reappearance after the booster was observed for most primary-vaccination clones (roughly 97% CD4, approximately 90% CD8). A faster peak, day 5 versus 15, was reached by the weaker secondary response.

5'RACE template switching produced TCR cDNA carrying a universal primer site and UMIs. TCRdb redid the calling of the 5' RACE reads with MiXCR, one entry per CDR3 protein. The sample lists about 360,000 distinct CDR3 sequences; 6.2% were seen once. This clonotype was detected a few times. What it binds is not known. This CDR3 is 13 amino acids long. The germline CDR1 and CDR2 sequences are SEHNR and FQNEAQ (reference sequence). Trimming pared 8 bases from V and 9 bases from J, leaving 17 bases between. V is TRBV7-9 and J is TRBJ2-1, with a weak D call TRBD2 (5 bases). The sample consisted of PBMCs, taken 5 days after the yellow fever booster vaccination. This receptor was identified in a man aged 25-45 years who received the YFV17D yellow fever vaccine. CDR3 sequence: CASLRWERFEQFF. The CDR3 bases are TGTGCCAGCCTTAGGTGGGAGCGCTTTGAGCAGTTCTTC.